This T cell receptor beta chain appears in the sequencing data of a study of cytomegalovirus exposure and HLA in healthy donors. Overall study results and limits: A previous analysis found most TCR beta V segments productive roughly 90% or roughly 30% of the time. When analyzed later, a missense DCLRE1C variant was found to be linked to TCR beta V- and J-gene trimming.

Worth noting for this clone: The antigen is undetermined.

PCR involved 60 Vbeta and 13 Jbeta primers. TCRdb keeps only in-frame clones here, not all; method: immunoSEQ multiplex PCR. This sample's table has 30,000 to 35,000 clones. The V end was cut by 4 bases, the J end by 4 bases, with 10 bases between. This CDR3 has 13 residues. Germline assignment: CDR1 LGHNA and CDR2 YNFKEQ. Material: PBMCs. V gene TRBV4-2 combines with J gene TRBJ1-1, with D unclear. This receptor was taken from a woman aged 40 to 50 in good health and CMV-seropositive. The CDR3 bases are TGTGCCAGCAGCCGTACGGGTGCCACTGAAGCTTTCTTT. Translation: CASSRTGATEAFF.